This record concerns one T cell receptor (beta chain) sequence. Only one count was recorded for this clonotype. Its target antigen remains unknown. Per-nucleotide qualities are absent, and no much larger clonotype sits a single base away. A single read offers scant evidence. The sample is drawn from a study of T cell repertoires in cytomegalovirus infection (dated by TCRdb to between 2018 and 2021). Broadly, across the study: The peptide stimulations were aimed at well-studied HLA-B-restricted epitopes as well as recently identified HLA-C-restricted CMV epitopes, whose presentation resists viral immunomodulation. Donor HLA type was relevant to the analysis, as public TCR beta signatures indicated carriage of CMV infection together with the matching HLA type. Findings and caveats that apply to the study as a whole: In both this cohort and an independent roughly 400-donor cohort, the cumulative frequency of public TCR beta family members distinguished carriers of CMV infection plus the relevant HLA type. The ex vivo response was dominated by HLA-C-restricted CMV-specific TCR beta clonotypes, and the single most frequent clonotype in two of eight donors was supplied by these HLA-C-restricted clonotypes.

The treatment or condition tag for this specimen amounts to: in vitro stimulation with specific CMV peptide epitopes to enrich CMV-specific T cells. V is trimmed back by 3 bases and J by 0 bases, and the junction contains 7 bases that no gene match accounts for. The CDR3 holds 18 amino acids from the cysteine to the phenylalanine. Of all the DNA, just the CDR3 is kept, 54 bases in frame from base 1. The reads were generated on an Illumina HiSeq 1500. TCRdb applied fastp at Q25 and MiXCR to the public reads, then kept only in-frame beta chains. Rows with a matching CDR3 protein are joined into one entry that keeps the most common DNA and genes. The sample table contains roughly 34,000 distinct CDR3 sequences; only one count was recorded for over 50% of them. Of the sample, around 90% falls within the top ten clones.

The sample consisted of CD8+ T cells from cultured PBMCs, taken from culture after CMV antigen stimulation. The chain is encoded by TRBV7-1 joined to TRBJ2-7; 14 junctional bases match TRBD2. TRBV7-1 is designated an ORF whose function remains uncertain. This receptor was identified in a human donor in good health (CMV status not recorded). Some clones in this sample may be carry-over from other donors' samples. The bases are TGTGCCAGCAGCTCGACTAGCGGGAGGGCAGCGAGCTCCTACGAGCAGTACTTC. Its amino acids are CASSSTSGRAASSYEQYF.